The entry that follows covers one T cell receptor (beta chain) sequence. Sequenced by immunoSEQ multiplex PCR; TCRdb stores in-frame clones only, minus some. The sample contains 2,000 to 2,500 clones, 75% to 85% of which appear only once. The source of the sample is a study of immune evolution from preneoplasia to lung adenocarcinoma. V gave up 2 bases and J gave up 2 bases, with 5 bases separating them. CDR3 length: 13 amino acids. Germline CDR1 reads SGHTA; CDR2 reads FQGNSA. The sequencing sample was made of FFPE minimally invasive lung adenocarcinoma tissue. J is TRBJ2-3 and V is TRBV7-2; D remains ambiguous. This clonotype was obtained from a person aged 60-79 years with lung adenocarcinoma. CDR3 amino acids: CASSLSITDTQYF. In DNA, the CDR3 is TGTGCCAGCAGCTTATCTATCACAGATACGCAGTATTTT.